This TCR beta chain comes out of a study of blood T cell repertoires in COVID-19. V was pared by 4 bases and J by 0 bases, with 13 bases between. Germline V CDR1 and CDR2: SGHRS, YFSETQ. The CDR3 is 16 amino acids. Each recovered donor of Cohort 3 presented with two negative PCRs, clearance, or symptom resolution. Study processing details: Reference gene primer amplification gave estimated nucleated cell counts. Clones were read by immunoSEQ multiplex PCR, and TCRdb kept only the in-frame ones, dropping some. Clone size and V and J calls were adopted from that table, with D and trimming inferred from the DNA. This sample yields around 150,000 clones, of which over 70% are seen a single time; over 10% belongs to the top ten.

Material for sequencing was PBMCs or T cells enriched from blood (not recorded which). This sequence joins TRBV5-1 and TRBJ1-4; D remains unclear. This TCR was sampled from a woman in her fifties or sixties who had recovered from COVID-19. The CDR3: CASSPVQLTTNEKLFF. The CDR3 DNA is TGCGCCAGCAGCCCCGTACAGTTAACAACTAATGAAAAACTGTTTTTT.